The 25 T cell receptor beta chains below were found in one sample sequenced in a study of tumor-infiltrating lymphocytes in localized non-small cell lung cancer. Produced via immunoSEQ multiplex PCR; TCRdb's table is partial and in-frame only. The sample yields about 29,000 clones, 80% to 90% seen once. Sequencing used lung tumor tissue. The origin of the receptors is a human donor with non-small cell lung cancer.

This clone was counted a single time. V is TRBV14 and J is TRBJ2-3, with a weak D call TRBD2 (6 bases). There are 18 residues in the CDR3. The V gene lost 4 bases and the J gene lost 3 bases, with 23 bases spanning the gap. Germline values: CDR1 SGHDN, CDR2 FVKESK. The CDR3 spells CASSRRRAGFGGTDTQYF. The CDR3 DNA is TGTGCCAGCAGCCGCAGACGGGCAGGGTTCGGGGGAACAGATACGCAGTATTTT.

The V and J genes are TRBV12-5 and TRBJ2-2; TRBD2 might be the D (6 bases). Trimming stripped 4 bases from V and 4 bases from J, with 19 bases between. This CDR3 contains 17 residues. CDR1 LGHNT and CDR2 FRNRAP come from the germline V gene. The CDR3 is CASGSSTGGKVTGELFF. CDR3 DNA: TGTGCTAGTGGTTCCTCCACCGGCGGGAAGGTCACCGGGGAGCTGTTTTTT.

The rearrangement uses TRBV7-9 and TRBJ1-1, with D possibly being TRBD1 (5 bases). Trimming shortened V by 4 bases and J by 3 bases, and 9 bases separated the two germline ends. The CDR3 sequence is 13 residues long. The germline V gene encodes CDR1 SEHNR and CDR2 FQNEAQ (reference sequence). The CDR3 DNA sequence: TGTGCCAGCAGCTCCTGGGGGGACACTGAAGCTTTCTTT. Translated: CASSSWGDTEAFF.

The chain's CDR3 is CASSQTVFSLAGNTIYF. As DNA, the CDR3 is TGTGCCAGCAGCCAGACAGTATTCTCCTTGGCAGGAAACACCATATATTTT. The chain uses TRBV7-2 and TRBJ1-3; weak D call: TRBD1 (5 bases). Germline CDR1 and CDR2: SGHTA and FQGNSA. This CDR3 is 17 amino acids long. V was trimmed by 5 bases and J by 4 bases, leaving 21 bases between them.

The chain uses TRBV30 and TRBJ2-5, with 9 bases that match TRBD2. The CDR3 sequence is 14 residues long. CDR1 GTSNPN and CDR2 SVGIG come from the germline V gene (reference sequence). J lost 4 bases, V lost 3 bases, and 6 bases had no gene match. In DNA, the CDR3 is TGTGCCTGGAGGCGGGGGGGGCGAACAGAGACCCAGTACTTC. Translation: CAWRRGGRTETQYF.

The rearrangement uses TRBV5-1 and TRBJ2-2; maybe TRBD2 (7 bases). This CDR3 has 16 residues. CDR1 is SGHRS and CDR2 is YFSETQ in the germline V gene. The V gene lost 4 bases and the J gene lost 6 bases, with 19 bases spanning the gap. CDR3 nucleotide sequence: TGCGCCAGCAGCCCGTTCGTGGCGGGGGCCCCCGGGGAGCTGTTTTTT. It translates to CASSPFVAGAPGELFF.

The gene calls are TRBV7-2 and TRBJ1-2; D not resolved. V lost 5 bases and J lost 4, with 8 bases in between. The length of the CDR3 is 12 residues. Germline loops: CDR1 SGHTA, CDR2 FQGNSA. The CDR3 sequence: CASSPAGYGYTF. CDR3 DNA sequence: TGTGCCAGCAGCCCGGCGGGCTATGGCTACACCTTC.

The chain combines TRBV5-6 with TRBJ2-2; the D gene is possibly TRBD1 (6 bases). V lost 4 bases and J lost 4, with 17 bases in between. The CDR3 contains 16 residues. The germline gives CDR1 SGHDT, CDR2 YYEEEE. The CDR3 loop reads CASSPRGRGPTGELFF. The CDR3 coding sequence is TGTGCCAGCAGCCCCAGGGGCAGGGGTCCCACCGGGGAGCTGTTTTTT.

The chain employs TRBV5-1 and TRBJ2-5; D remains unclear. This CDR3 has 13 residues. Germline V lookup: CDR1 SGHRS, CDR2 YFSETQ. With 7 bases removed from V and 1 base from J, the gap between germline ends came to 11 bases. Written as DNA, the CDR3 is TGCGCCAGCCGATTGGACGTCCAAGAGACCCAGTACTTC. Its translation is CASRLDVQETQYF.

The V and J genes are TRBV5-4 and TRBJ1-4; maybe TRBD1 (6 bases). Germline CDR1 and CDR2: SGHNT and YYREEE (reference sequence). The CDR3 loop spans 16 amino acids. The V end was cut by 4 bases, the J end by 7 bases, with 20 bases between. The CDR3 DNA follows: TGTGCCAGCAGCCAACGTGGGGTGGGGGCCCGTGAAAAACTGTTTTTT. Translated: CASSQRGVGAREKLFF.

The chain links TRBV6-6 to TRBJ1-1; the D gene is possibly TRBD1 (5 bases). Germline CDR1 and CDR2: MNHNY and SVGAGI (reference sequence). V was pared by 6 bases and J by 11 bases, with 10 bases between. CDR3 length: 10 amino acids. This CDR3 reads CASRRGMAFF. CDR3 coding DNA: TGTGCCAGCAGGAGGGGTATGGCTTTCTTT.

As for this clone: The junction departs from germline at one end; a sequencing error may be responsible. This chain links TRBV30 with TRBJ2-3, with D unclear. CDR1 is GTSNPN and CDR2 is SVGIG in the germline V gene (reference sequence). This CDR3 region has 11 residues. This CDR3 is CAWKGTHTQYF. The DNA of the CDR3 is TGTGCCTGGAAGGGCACACATACGCAGTATTTT.

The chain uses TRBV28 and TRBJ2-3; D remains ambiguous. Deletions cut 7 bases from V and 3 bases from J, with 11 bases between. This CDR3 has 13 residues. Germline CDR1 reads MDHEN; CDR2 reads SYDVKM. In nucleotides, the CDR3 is TGTGCCAGCAACCGCCAACGGACAGATACGCAGTATTTT. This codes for CASNRQRTDTQYF. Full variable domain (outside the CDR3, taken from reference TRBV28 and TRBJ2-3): DVKVTQSSRYLVKRTGEKVFLECVQDMDHENMFWYRQDPGLGLRLIYFSYDVKMKEKGDIPEGYSVSREKKERFSLILESASTNQTSMYLCASNRQRTDTQYFGPGTRLTVL.

CDR3: CASSVGQGNSPLHF. CDR3 nucleotide sequence: TGTGCCAGCAGCGTCGGACAGGGAAATTCACCCCTCCACTTT. This chain joins TRBV9 and TRBJ1-6; 8 nucleotides line up with TRBD1. V lost 2 bases and J lost 7; bases outside the gene matches: 2. The germline gives CDR1 SGDLS, CDR2 YYNGEE. The CDR3 extends over 14 amino acids.

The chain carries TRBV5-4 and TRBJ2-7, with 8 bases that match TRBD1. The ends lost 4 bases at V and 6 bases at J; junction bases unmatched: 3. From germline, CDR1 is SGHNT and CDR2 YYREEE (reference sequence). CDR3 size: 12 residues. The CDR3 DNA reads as TGTGCCAGCAGCCGGGACAGGAGCGAGCAGTACTTC. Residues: CASSRDRSEQYF.

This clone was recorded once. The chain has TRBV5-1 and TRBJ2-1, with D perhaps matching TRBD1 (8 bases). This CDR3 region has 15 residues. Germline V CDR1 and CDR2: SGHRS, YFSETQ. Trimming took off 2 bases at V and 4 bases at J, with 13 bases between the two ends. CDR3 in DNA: TGCGCCAGCAGCTTAGGACAGGGACTATACAATGAGCAGTTCTTC. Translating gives CASSLGQGLYNEQFF.

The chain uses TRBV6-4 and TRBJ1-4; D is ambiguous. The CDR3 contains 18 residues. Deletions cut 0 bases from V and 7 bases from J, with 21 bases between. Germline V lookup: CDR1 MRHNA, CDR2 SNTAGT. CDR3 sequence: CASSDSVGRFRECEKLFF. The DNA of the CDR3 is TGTGCCAGCAGTGACTCAGTGGGAAGATTTAGAGAGTGTGAAAAACTGTTTTTT.

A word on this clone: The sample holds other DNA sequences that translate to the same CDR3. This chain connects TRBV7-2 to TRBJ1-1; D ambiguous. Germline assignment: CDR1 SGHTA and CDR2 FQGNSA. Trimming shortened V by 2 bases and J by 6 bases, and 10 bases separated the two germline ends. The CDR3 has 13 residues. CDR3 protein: CASSLPPGPEAFF. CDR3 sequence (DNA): TGTGCCAGCAGCTTACCCCCAGGTCCTGAAGCTTTCTTT.

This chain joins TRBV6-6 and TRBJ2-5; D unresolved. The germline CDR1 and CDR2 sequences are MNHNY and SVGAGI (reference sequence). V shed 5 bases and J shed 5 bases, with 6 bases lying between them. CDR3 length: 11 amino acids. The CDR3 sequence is CASSISETQYF. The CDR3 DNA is TGTGCCAGCAGTATCAGCGAGACCCAGTACTTC.

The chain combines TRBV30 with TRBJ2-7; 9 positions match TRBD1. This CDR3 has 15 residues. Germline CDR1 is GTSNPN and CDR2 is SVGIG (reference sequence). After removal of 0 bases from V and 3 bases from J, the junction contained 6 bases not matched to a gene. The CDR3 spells CAWSVGTGIVYEQYF. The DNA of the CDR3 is TGTGCCTGGAGTGTCGGGACAGGGATAGTCTACGAGCAGTACTTC.

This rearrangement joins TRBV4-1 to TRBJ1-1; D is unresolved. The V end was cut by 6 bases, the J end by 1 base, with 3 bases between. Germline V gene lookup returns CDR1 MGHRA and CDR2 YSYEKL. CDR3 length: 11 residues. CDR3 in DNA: TGCGCCAGCAGACAGAACACTGAAGCTTTCTTT. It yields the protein CASRQNTEAFF.

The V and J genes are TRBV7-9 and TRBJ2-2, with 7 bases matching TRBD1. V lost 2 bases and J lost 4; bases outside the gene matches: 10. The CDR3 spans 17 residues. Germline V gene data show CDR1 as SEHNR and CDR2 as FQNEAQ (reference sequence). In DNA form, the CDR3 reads TGTGCCAGCAGCTTATGGCCGGGGACAGTGGGCACCGGGGAGCTGTTTTTT. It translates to CASSLWPGTVGTGELFF.

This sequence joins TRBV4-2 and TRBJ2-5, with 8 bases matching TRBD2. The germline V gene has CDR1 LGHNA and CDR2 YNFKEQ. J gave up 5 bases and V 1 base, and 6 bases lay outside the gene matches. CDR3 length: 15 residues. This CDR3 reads CASSQVSGGAETQYF. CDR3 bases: TGTGCCAGCAGCCAAGTCTCGGGGGGGGCTGAGACCCAGTACTTC.

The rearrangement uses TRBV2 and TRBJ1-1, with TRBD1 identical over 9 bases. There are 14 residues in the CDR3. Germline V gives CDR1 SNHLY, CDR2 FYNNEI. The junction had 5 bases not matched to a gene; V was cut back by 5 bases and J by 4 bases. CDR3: CASSSQGAGTEAFF. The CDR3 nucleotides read TGTGCCAGCAGTTCACAGGGGGCTGGCACTGAAGCTTTCTTT.

The CDR3 sequence is CASRPDAAAYGYTF. CDR3 nucleotides: TGTGCCAGCAGACCGGACGCCGCTGCCTATGGCTACACCTTC. V usage is TRBV27 and J usage is TRBJ1-2; D remains unclear. With 6 bases removed from V and 4 bases from J, the gap between germline ends came to 15 bases. Per the germline V gene, CDR1 is MNHEY and CDR2 is SMNVEV (reference sequence). The CDR3 totals 14 residues.